This T cell receptor beta chain comes out of a study of T-cell reconstitution after alpha-beta-depleted transplantation in children listed by TCRdb under 2016. About the full investigation: The study quantitatively tracked T-cell immune reconstitution after TCRalphabeta/CD19-depleted allogeneic hematopoietic cell transplantation in children using TCR repertoire profiling.

Libraries were prepared through PCR. Data came from an Illumina HiSeq 2500. TCR library preparation used molecular barcoding, with unique molecular identifiers applied to normalize quantification of the TCRbeta repertoire. In-frame beta chains were kept once TCRdb had trimmed the public reads at Q25 with fastp and called clones with MiXCR. All rows with the same CDR3 protein become a single entry with the most common DNA and genes. The table for this sample lists 450,000 to 600,000 distinct CDR3 sequences; about 18% of them were counted only once. In total, the top ten clones hold roughly 3.3% of the sample. Ends trimmed: V by 2 bases, J by 5 bases; bases unmatched to a gene: 6. CDR1 and CDR2 are drawn from the germline V gene (reference sequence): SEHNR, FQNEAQ. The CDR3, from cysteine to phenylalanine, totals 14 residues. The DNA shown is the 42-base CDR3, in frame from base 1. This clonotype was seen only a few times. Which antigen it targets is not known. No much larger clone is present one base from it, and per-base qualities are unavailable.

The sequence is built from TRBV7-9 and TRBJ2-7, with 7 middle bases fitting TRBD1. The source is a human donor who donated a stem cell graft to a child with acute lymphoblastic leukemia. The sequences come from PBMCs from the stem cell graft donor, collected from the stem cell graft. The CDR3 amino acid sequence is: CASSLPQGIHEQYF. The DNA is as follows: TGTGCCAGCAGCTTACCACAGGGGATACACGAGCAGTACTTC.